The present entry profiles one T cell receptor beta chain with its context. The CDR3 loop spans 14 amino acids. The germline CDR1 and CDR2 sequences are LNHDA and SQIVND (reference sequence). The V end lost 3 bases, the J end lost 7 bases, and 10 bases lay between the germline ends. Study processing details: Reference gene primers were amplified, and this amplification served to estimate nucleated cell counts. Sequencing used immunoSEQ multiplex PCR; TCRdb keeps in-frame clones, though not all of them. The V and J calls and clone size were taken over from that table, and D and trimming were inferred from the DNA. The profile shows roughly 250,000 clones, around 82% of them singletons. The data stem from a study of blood T cell repertoires in COVID-19. Study overall: Specimens from acute and convalescent COVID-19 originated in the United States, Italy and Spain. Sources were T cells, B-cell-depleted T cells, or PBMCs; the material itself was cDNA or gDNA.

The J gene is TRBJ1-6, the V gene TRBV19; a weak D match, TRBD1 (5 bases). This clonotype originated in a man aged 50-59 years with active or convalescent COVID-19. Sequencing was done on a sample of peripheral blood. CDR3 loop: CASSMIGANSPLHF. DNA of the CDR3: TGTGCCAGTAGTATGATTGGGGCGAATTCACCCCTCCACTTT.